A single sample gave rise to the 7 T cell receptor beta chains below, sequenced in a study of cytomegalovirus exposure and HLA in healthy donors. With 60 Vbeta and 13 Jbeta primers, the PCR was carried out. TCRdb's copy holds only in-frame clones and misses some; the assay was immunoSEQ multiplex PCR. The data hold fewer than 250,000 clones, with about 80% observed a single time. Specimen: PBMCs. These receptors were taken from a man aged 35-49 years in good health and CMV-seropositive.

This chain links TRBV6-5 with TRBJ1-1; 8 bases map to TRBD1. The J segment lost 6 bases and the V segment lost 6 bases, leaving 0 bases of the junction unmatched. The CDR3 loop spans 11 amino acids. Looked up from germline, CDR1 is MNHEY and CDR2 is SVGAGI. The CDR3 is CASRGQAEAFF. CDR3 in DNA: TGTGCCAGCAGGGGACAGGCTGAAGCTTTCTTT.

This chain connects TRBV7-7 to TRBJ2-7, with D perhaps TRBD1 or TRBD2 (5 bases each). The CDR3 covers 14 residues. Trimming stripped 2 bases from V and 6 bases from J, with 14 bases between. Germline V gene sequence: CDR1 SSHAT, CDR2 FNYEAQ (reference sequence). The DNA for the CDR3 is TGTGCCAGCAGCTTAAGGCAGGGTGGGGGCGAGCAGTACGTC. Amino acid sequence: CASSLRQGGGEQYV.

The J gene is TRBJ2-1, the V gene TRBV10-1, with D unresolved. The CDR3 has 15 amino acids. The V gene lost 5 bases and the J gene lost 8 bases, with 19 bases spanning the gap. CDR1 is WNHNN and CDR2 is SYGVQD in the germline V gene (reference sequence). Here the CDR3 reads CASSFGATARDEQFF. Here the CDR3 DNA reads TGCGCCAGCAGTTTTGGCGCTACCGCTCGGGATGAGCAGTTCTTC.

The J gene is TRBJ2-1, the V gene TRBV7-3, with 7 bases aligning to TRBD2. Germline CDR1 reads SGHTA; CDR2 reads FQGTGA. This CDR3 has 15 amino acids. Unmatched junction bases numbered 2, after V lost 3 bases and J lost 0 bases. The CDR3 spells CASSFGGSSYNEQFF. The DNA of the CDR3 is TGTGCCAGCAGCTTCGGGGGGAGCTCCTACAATGAGCAGTTCTTC.

The chain has TRBV11-2 and TRBJ2-3; the D gene is possibly TRBD2 (6 bases). Trimming took 5 bases from V and 6 from J, leaving 12 bases between them. The CDR3 contains 13 residues. The germline CDR1 and CDR2 sequences are SGHAT and FQNNGV. CDR3 DNA sequence: TGTGCCAGCAGCGGGGGACTCCGGGATACGCAGTATTTT. As protein: CASSGGLRDTQYF.

This sequence joins TRBV7-2 and TRBJ1-5; possibly TRBD1 for D (6 bases). This CDR3 has 13 residues. V lost 5 bases and J 5 bases, leaving 10 bases between the germline ends. The germline gives CDR1 SGHTA, CDR2 FQGNSA. The CDR3 reads CASSLPGDQPQHF. CDR3 sequence (DNA): TGTGCCAGCAGCCTCCCAGGGGATCAGCCCCAGCATTTT.

J is TRBJ2-3 and V is TRBV14; D is undetermined. Deletions cut 4 bases from V and 2 bases from J, with 13 bases between. The germline gives CDR1 SGHDN, CDR2 FVKESK. The CDR3 spans 15 residues. The chain's CDR3 is CASSPPLASTDTQYF. DNA of the CDR3: TGTGCCAGCAGCCCCCCTTTGGCATCCACAGATACGCAGTATTTT. Full variable domain (outside the CDR3, taken from reference TRBV14 and TRBJ2-3): EAGVTQFPSHSVIEKGQTVTLRCDPISGHDNLYWYRRVMGKEIKFLLHFVKESKQDESGMPNNRFLAERTGGTYSTLKVQPAELEDSGVYFCASSPPLASTDTQYFGPGTRLTVL.